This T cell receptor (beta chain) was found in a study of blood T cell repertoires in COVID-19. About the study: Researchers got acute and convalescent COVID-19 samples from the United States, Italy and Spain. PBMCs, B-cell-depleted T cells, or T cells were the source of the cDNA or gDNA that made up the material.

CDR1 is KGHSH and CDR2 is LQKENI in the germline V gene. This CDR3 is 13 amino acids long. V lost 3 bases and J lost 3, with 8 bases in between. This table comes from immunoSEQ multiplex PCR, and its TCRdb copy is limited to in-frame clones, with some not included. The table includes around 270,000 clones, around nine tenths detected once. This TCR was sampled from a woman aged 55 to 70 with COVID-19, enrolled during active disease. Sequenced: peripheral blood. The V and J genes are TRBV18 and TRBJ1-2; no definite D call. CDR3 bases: TGTGCCAGCTCACCTAGGCAGGACTATGGCTACACCTTC. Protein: CASSPRQDYGYTF. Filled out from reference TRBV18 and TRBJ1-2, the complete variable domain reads NAGVMQNPRHLVRRRGQEARLRCSPMKGHSHVYWYRQLPEEGLKFMVYLQKENIIDESGMPKERFSAEFPKEGPSILRIQQVVRGDSAAYFCASSPRQDYGYTFGSGTRLTVV.